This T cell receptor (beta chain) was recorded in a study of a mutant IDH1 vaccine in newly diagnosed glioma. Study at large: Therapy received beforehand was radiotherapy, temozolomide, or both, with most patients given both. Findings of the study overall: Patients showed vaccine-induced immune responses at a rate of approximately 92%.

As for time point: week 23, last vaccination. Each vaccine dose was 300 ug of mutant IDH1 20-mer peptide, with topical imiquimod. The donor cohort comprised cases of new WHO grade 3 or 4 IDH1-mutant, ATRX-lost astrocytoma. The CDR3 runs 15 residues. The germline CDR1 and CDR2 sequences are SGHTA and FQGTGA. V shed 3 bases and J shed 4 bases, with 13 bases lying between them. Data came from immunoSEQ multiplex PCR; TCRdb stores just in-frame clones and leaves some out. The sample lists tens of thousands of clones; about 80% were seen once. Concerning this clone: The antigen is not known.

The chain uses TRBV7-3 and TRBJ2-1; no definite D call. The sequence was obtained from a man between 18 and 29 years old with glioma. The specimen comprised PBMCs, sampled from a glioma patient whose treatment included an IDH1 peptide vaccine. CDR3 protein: CASSFNVGTYNEQFF. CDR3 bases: TGTGCCAGCAGCTTCAACGTTGGCACGTACAATGAGCAGTTCTTC.